This T cell receptor (beta chain) was captured by sequencing in a study of beta chain features in type 1 diabetes. Study results and caveats: Type 1 diabetes patients had TCRB CDR3s that were shorter (moderately but significantly so) in all four CD4+ subsets.

Since all of the isolated RNA was reverse transcribed, expressed TCRB transcripts were what got sequenced. Generated by immunoSEQ multiplex PCR, the TCRdb table keeps only in-frame clones and is missing some. Of roughly 700,000 clones listed, roughly 13% were seen once; the top ten hold 0.02% to 0.025%. This clone was observed a handful of times. The antigen is unknown. The CDR3 totals 15 residues. Per the germline V gene, CDR1 is MDHEN and CDR2 is SYDVKM. The V and J ends lost 6 bases and 3 bases respectively, with 15 bases between them. Sequencing used naive CD4+ T cells from blood. The rearrangement uses TRBV28 and TRBJ1-5; a weak D match, TRBD1 (6 bases). The source is a young man with type 1 diabetes. This chain's CDR3 is CASRHYRADNQPQHF. The CDR3 DNA is TGTGCCAGCAGACATTACAGGGCCGACAATCAGCCCCAGCATTTT.